Below are 15 T cell receptor beta chains sequenced from a single sample in a study of blood T cells in healthy people across ages. Combining a sample-barcoded 5' primer with a J-beta primer mix, a second PCR ran for roughly 6 to 11 cycles. TCRdb passed the 5' RACE reads through MiXCR, listing each CDR3 protein once. Among under 1,000,000 distinct CDR3 sequences listed, 35% to 60% were seen once. The sequenced sample consisted of blood. The origin of the receptors is an older man in good health.

This chain links TRBV27 with TRBJ1-2, with 8 positions matching TRBD1. Trimming at V came to 6 bases and at J to 4 bases, leaving 13 bases not matched to a gene. Germline V gene sequence: CDR1 MNHEY, CDR2 SMNVEV (reference sequence). CDR3 length equals 16 residues. In nucleotides, the CDR3 is TGTGCCAGCAGCACCACCCGACAGGGGAGCCCCTATGGCTACACCTTC. This encodes CASSTTRQGSPYGYTF.

The rearrangement links TRBV6-2 or TRBV6-3 to TRBJ2-4; tentatively, D is TRBD1 (6 bases). The assigned J gene may be wrong: the sequence end matches TRBJ2-7 better. Germline V lookup: CDR1 MNHEY, CDR2 SVGEGT. This CDR3 is 13 amino acids long. This CDR3 reads CASKDSGECEQYF. In DNA, the CDR3 is TGTGCCAGCAAGGATTCAGGGGAATGCGAGCAGTACTTC.

The chain recombines TRBV28 with TRBJ2-1, with 9 bases matching TRBD2. This CDR3 is built from 16 residues. Trimming removed 2 bases from V and 0 bases from J; junction bases left unmatched: 2. Germline V gives CDR1 MDHEN, CDR2 SYDVKM. CDR3 sequence: CASSLPSGDSYNEQFF. The DNA of the CDR3 is TGTGCCAGCAGTTTACCTAGCGGGGACTCCTACAATGAGCAGTTCTTC.

The chain combines TRBV4-3 with TRBJ2-4, with 8 nucleotides matching TRBD1. The CDR3 length is 18 residues. After removal of 0 bases from V and 2 bases from J, the junction contained 9 bases not matched to a gene. The germline V gene has CDR1 LGHNA and CDR2 YSLEER. DNA of the CDR3: TGCGCCAGCAGCCAAGATCGGGCCGACAGGGGACCCAAAAACATTCAGTACTTC. Amino acids: CASSQDRADRGPKNIQYF.

The chain carries TRBV5-1 and TRBJ2-7; 8 bases map to TRBD1. This CDR3 is 14 amino acids long. The J segment lost 7 bases and the V segment lost 4 bases, leaving 10 bases of the junction unmatched. Looked up from germline, CDR1 is SGHRS and CDR2 is YFSETQ. Written as DNA, the CDR3 is TGCGCCAGCAGCCCCCGACAGGGGTACATTGAGCAGTACTTC. Its translation: CASSPRQGYIEQYF.

V is TRBV19 and J is TRBJ1-5; D not resolved. Trimming cost V 4 bases and J 0 bases, with 16 bases left between them. The CDR3 is 17 residues long. Looked up from germline, CDR1 is LNHDA and CDR2 is SQIVND (reference sequence). The CDR3 here is CASSTYTVRNSNQPQHF. The CDR3 DNA reads TGTGCCAGTAGTACTTACACAGTGCGTAATAGCAATCAGCCCCAGCATTTT.

The rearrangement links TRBV6-4 to TRBJ2-3; D ambiguous. The V gene's germline CDR1 is MRHNA and CDR2 SNTAGT. The length of the CDR3 is 14 residues. V was trimmed by 3 bases and J by 1 base, leaving 8 bases between them. As DNA, the CDR3 is TGTGCCAGCAGTGAGGAAGCCGGCACAGATACGCAGTATTTT. Its protein is CASSEEAGTDTQYF.

This clonotype was seen more than once but under ten times. The J gene is TRBJ2-1, the V gene TRBV6-2 or TRBV6-3; 10 nucleotides line up with TRBD1. The junction had 9 bases not matched to a gene; V was cut back by 7 bases and J by 6 bases. Germline V gene sequence: CDR1 MNHEY, CDR2 SVGEGT. The CDR3 length is 15 residues. CDR3: CASTRPGTGVNEQFF. DNA for the CDR3: TGTGCCAGCACACGGCCCGGGACAGGGGTCAATGAGCAGTTCTTC.

This clonotype occurred many times. The chain combines TRBV28 with TRBJ2-7; 7 bases align to TRBD2. V lost 7 bases to trimming and J lost 9 bases; unmatched junction nucleotides: 18. This CDR3 has 15 residues. Germline CDR1 is MDHEN and CDR2 is SYDVKM. The CDR3 DNA reads TGTGCCAGCACCCTTCAGGCTAGCGGTCTGCGCGGGCAGTACTTC. It specifies CASTLQASGLRGQYF.

The chain has TRBV6-2 or TRBV6-3 and TRBJ1-5, with D unclear. Germline-derived CDR1 and CDR2 are MNHEY and SVGEGT. The CDR3 is made up of 16 amino acids. Trimming removed 1 base at V and 4 bases at J, with 14 bases between. This CDR3 is CASSYFTPGSNQPQHF. In nucleotides, the CDR3 is TGTGCCAGCAGTTACTTTACCCCTGGGAGTAATCAGCCCCAGCATTTT.

The genes are TRBV12-3 or TRBV12-4 and TRBJ2-3, with 11 bases lining up with TRBD2. CDR3 length: 15 residues. The V segment lost 6 bases and the J segment 5 bases; nucleotides outside the gene matches: 7. As DNA, the CDR3 is TGTGCCAGCAGCCAACTAGCGGGAGATGGAGATACGCAGTATTTT. Amino acids: CASSQLAGDGDTQYF.

The chain couples TRBV4-3 to TRBJ2-3; TRBD1 agrees at 9 bases. The ends lost 4 bases at V and 0 bases at J; junction bases unmatched: 11. There are 18 residues in the CDR3. The germline CDR1 and CDR2 sequences are LGHNA and YSLEER. The CDR3 sequence: CASSRASIQGASTDTQYF. As DNA, the CDR3 is TGCGCCAGCAGCCGTGCTTCCATACAGGGGGCGAGCACAGATACGCAGTATTTT.

This clonotype was seen ten or more times. The rearrangement links TRBV5-1 to TRBJ2-1, with 10 bases identical to TRBD1. Per the germline V gene, CDR1 is SGHRS and CDR2 is YFSETQ. V was pared by 4 bases and J by 8 bases, with 6 bases of the junction left unmatched. The CDR3 is 14 amino acids. In DNA form, the CDR3 reads TGCGCCAGCAGCAGGGACAGGGGATCCGATGAGCAGTTCTTC. Its protein product is CASSRDRGSDEQFF.

Points on this clonotype: This CDR3 fails to terminate in the conserved phenylalanine or tryptophan, so it likely reflects a read error. The chain carries TRBV20-1 and TRBJ2-7, with 10 positions matching TRBD2. Looked up from germline, CDR1 is DFQATT and CDR2 is SNEGSKA (reference sequence). J lost 2 bases, V lost 1 base, and 2 bases had no gene match. The CDR3 contains 14 residues. CDR3 sequence (DNA): TGCAGTGCTAGAGGAGCGGGAGGGACCTACGAGCAGTACCTC. Translated: CSARGAGGTYEQYL.

The V and J genes are TRBV10-3 and TRBJ2-7; 7 bases align to TRBD1. V gave up 0 bases and J gave up 6 bases; unmatched junction bases: 8. In germline, CDR1 is ENHRY, CDR2 SYGVKD. The CDR3 spans 15 residues. CDR3 protein: CAISESNRGIAEQYF. The CDR3 region has the DNA TGTGCCATCAGTGAGTCTAACAGGGGAATTGCCGAGCAGTACTTC.